This T cell receptor (beta chain) was sequenced during a study of shared clonotypes between healthy human individuals. V was clipped by 7 bases and J by 4 bases, with 13 bases between them. Germline CDR1 is GTSNPN and CDR2 is SVGIG (reference sequence). The CDR3 is 13 residues long. When replicate PCRs were run on unsorted PBMC, they used 250 to 300 ng DNA, approximately 31,000 T cell genomes. Only in-frame clones appear in the TCRdb table, and some are missing; sequencing was by immunoSEQ multiplex PCR. The sample holds roughly 490,000 clones, less than 80% seen once. The origin of this receptor is a woman aged 40 to 50 in good health. Some clones in this sample may be carry-over from other donors' samples. The sequencing input was PBMCs. J is TRBJ2-2 and V is TRBV30; no firm D call. The CDR3 here is CASHVIGTGELFF. The CDR3 region has the DNA TGTGCCTCCCATGTTATTGGCACCGGGGAGCTGTTTTTT.